This TCR beta chain was captured by sequencing in a study of vaccination effects on CD4 cells after COVID-19 (dated by TCRdb to 2022 to 2024). In the study overall: Each participant received two doses of an mRNA SARS-CoV-2 vaccine, either BNT162b2 or mRNA-1273. In both COVID-19 convalescent patients and infection-naive vaccine recipients, the study compared SARS-CoV-2 spike-specific CD4+ TCR repertoires from before mRNA vaccination with those from after it. A total of more than 8 COVID-19 convalescent patients and several SARS-CoV-2-naive healthy vaccine recipients were included in the full study. Cultures from other donors in the study were sequenced with the Oncomine TCR Beta short-read assay on an Illumina iSeq 100.

Sequences MNHEY (CDR1) and SMNVEV (CDR2) are obtained from the germline V gene (reference sequence). The cysteine opens and the phenylalanine closes a CDR3 of 15 amino acids. Left in the record is the CDR3 DNA by itself, 45 bases read in frame from the first base. The germline V and J ends show losses of 3 bases and 5 bases respectively, and no gene match explains 8 bases of the junction. What the authors observed across the whole study: Only a small number of convalescent patients were included, and no early post-infection timepoints were available, which limited the study. Among healthy vaccine recipients, nearly all vaccine-induced clones were SARS-CoV-2 mono-reactive, and just 1 of 255 was cross-reactive with common cold coronaviruses. Clones induced by infection and clones induced by vaccination both contracted markedly at late timepoints after vaccination, which fits with T cell responses waning over time.

Receptors were amplified or captured by the immunoSEQ multiplex PCR assay. DNA from the CD4+ T cells that had been cultured and isolated underwent TCR beta CDR3 sequencing. From the authors' description of their analysis: Non-productive TCR sequences were discarded, and reads were trimmed to the CDR3 region, with only CDR3s of 7 or more amino acids retained. The MANAFEST web app was used to pick out antigen-specific clonotypes by comparing their expansion in peptide wells with that in reference cultures. To be called positive, a clone needed expansion at FDR<0.05 compared with the reference and with all other wells, an odds ratio greater than 5, and a frequency greater than 0.1% in two replicate wells. A clonotype was called cross-reactive if it was significantly expanded both in SARS-CoV-2 spike wells and in at least one common cold coronavirus spike condition. CDR3 similarity was assessed by Levenshtein distance using the stringdist R package, and unrooted trees were constructed with ape in R 3.6.1. As stored in TCRdb, this immuneACCESS dataset retains in-frame rearrangements with V and J assigned. A fraction of the clones does not appear; measured against another copy, unresolved V genes explain less than half of the discrepancy, and the remainder lacks a known reason. That table supplies the V and J calls and clone size; D and trimming were determined from the DNA. The sample table holds some 65,000 clones, of which around 69% were seen once. The ten largest clones take up around 2.7% of the sample.

In the ViraFEST assay, PBMC were stimulated with viral peptide pools, and antigen-specific CD4+ T cell clonotypes were then identified by expansion using TCR sequencing. After about 10 days of culture, CD4+ T cells were isolated with the EasySep CD4+ T cell isolation kit. The absence of prior SARS-CoV-2 infection in healthy vaccine recipients was confirmed by negative nucleocapsid antibodies before and after vaccination. Each well held more than 1.5 million PBMC cultured in IMDM containing about 5.4% human AB serum, roughly 10 IU/ml IL-2 and gentamicin, along with around 9.4 ug/ml peptides. Half of the culture medium was replaced with fresh IL-2-containing medium on days 3 and 7. Unless noted otherwise, every peptide stimulation condition was cultured in triplicate wells. Using Ficoll-Paque Plus gradient centrifugation, PBMC were separated from whole blood and then either used fresh or cryopreserved at -140C. The spike proteins of SARS-CoV-2 and of the common cold coronaviruses HCoV-NL63, HCoV-OC43 and HCoV-229E were spanned by overlapping peptide pools. The QIAamp micro DNA kit was used to extract genomic DNA from the cultured CD4+ T cells.

As for this clone: The target of this receptor is not known. Qualities for individual bases were not recorded, and no much larger clone is one base off.

The TCR comes from a human donor who received a COVID-19 vaccine. This specimen consisted of CD4+ T cells from PBMCs cultured with HCoV-NL63 spike peptides, obtained before COVID-19 vaccination. The sample's cell subset or site label, decoded: HCoV-NL63 spike overlapping peptide pool stimulation. The rearranged segments are TRBV27 and TRBJ2-5; 8 of the junction bases match TRBD2. The CDR3: CASSLDGGALETQYF. The nucleotides read TGTGCCAGCAGTTTGGACGGGGGGGCTCTGGAGACCCAGTACTTC.